These 7 T cell receptor beta chains originate from one sample sequenced in a study of T cell clones after liver transplantation. Assay: immunoSEQ multiplex PCR; the TCRdb copy retains only in-frame clones and omits some. The repertoire holds about 68,000 clones, with 85% to 95% as singletons. Sequencing was performed on CD4+ T cells from blood, taken approximately 26 months after liver transplant. These TCRs come from a human patient who received a liver transplant. Among the T cells, some may be from the graft donor.

This chain joins TRBV29-1 and TRBJ2-7; 9 nucleotides line up with TRBD1. This CDR3 is 14 amino acids long. J gave up 1 base and V 6 bases, and 7 bases lay outside the gene matches. Germline V gene sequence: CDR1 SQVTM, CDR2 ANQGSEA. DNA of the CDR3: TGCAGCGTAATACCGGGACAGGGTTCCTACGAGCAGTACTTC. Amino acids: CSVIPGQGSYEQYF.

V gene TRBV6-6 combines with J gene TRBJ2-1; 9 nucleotides agree with TRBD2. In germline, CDR1 is MNHNY, CDR2 SVGAGI (reference sequence). Trimming took 5 bases from V and 2 from J; bases not matched to a gene: 7. This CDR3 spans 16 amino acids. CDR3 in amino acids: CASSPGTSFPYNEQFF. The CDR3 DNA reads TGTGCCAGCAGTCCTGGGACTAGCTTCCCCTACAATGAGCAGTTCTTC.

The chain is built from TRBV28 and TRBJ1-2; TRBD1 agrees at 8 bases. The CDR3 consists of 13 residues. After removal of 6 bases from V and 3 bases from J, the junction contained 3 bases not matched to a gene. Germline CDR1 reads MDHEN; CDR2 reads SYDVKM. CDR3 bases: TGTGCCAGCAGCCCAGGGGGCGACTATGGCTACACCTTC. It yields the protein CASSPGGDYGYTF.

V usage is TRBV6-1 and J usage is TRBJ2-1, with D perhaps assigned TRBD1 or TRBD2 (5 bases each). V was shortened by 4 bases and J by 6 bases, with 10 bases between the two germline ends. Looked up from germline, CDR1 is MNHNS and CDR2 is SASEGT. The CDR3 has 13 residues. CDR3 nucleotide sequence: TGTGCCAGCAGTGCGGGACCGTTCAATGAGCAGTTCTTC. It yields the protein CASSAGPFNEQFF.

This clone was seen a handful of times. The rearrangement joins TRBV6-1 to TRBJ1-5, with a possible D match to TRBD1 (6 bases). Germline lookup yields CDR1 MNHNS and CDR2 SASEGT. Trimming shortened V by 6 bases and J by 1 base, and 13 bases separated the two germline ends. The CDR3 consists of 15 residues. For the CDR3, the DNA is TGTGCCAGCAGAAGGGGGAGCCAAAGCAATCAGCCCCAGCATTTT. Translated: CASRRGSQSNQPQHF.

The chain uses TRBV7-9 and TRBJ1-1; D not certain. This CDR3 has 14 amino acids. Trimming shortened V by 7 bases and J by 1 base, and 13 bases separated the two germline ends. The V gene's germline CDR1 is SEHNR and CDR2 FQNEAQ (reference sequence). The CDR3 coding sequence is TGTGCCAGCACACTTAACATGGGGAACACTGAAGCTTTCTTT. Protein: CASTLNMGNTEAFF.

This chain joins TRBV11-2 and TRBJ2-7; 7 bases fit TRBD2. The germline V gene encodes CDR1 SGHAT and CDR2 FQNNGV. The CDR3 is 15 residues long. V gave up 5 bases and J gave up 6 bases; unmatched junction bases: 13. CDR3 in DNA: TGTGCCAGCAGCGTAACCGGGCCGCTAGCGGTCGAGCAGTACTTC. Translating gives CASSVTGPLAVEQYF.